Listed here is a single T cell receptor beta chain. What it recognizes is unknown. This specimen belongs to a study of blood T cells in healthy people across ages. General observations from the study: Unsorted PBMCs ruled out conclusive naive versus antigen-experienced comparison.

Trimming cost V 6 bases and J 7 bases, with 18 bases left between them. Germline V CDR1 and CDR2: MNHEY, SVGAGI. The CDR3 covers 14 residues. For the second PCR, which ran for about 7 to 11 cycles, a sample-barcoded 5' primer and a J-beta primer mix were used. TCRdb reprocessed the 5' RACE reads via MiXCR and lists one record per CDR3 protein. The sample has more than 1.4 million distinct CDR3 sequences, 42% seen once. Whenever a sample was processed, at least 6.5 million PBMCs were isolated. The source of this sequence is a woman aged 18-30 years in good health. The V and J genes are TRBV6-5 and TRBJ1-2; D might be TRBD1 (5 bases). Sequencing was done on a sample of blood. The CDR3 DNA follows: TGTGCCAGCAGGATCAGGGACGCGACTCGTGGCTACACCTTC. As protein: CASRIRDATRGYTF.